This entry lists 23 T cell receptor beta chains sequenced from one sample in a study of cytomegalovirus exposure and HLA in healthy donors listed by TCRdb under 2017. Preparation of the library involved the immunoSEQ multiplex PCR assay. For the multiplex PCR, a mixture combining 60 forward primers for TCR Vbeta segments and 13 reverse primers for TCR Jbeta segments was used. As stored in TCRdb, this immuneACCESS dataset retains in-frame rearrangements with V and J assigned. A fraction of the clones does not appear; measured against another copy, unresolved V genes explain less than half of the discrepancy, and the remainder lacks a known reason. The sample table shows over 150,000 clones, and approximately 71% are seen once. The ten largest account for less than 1.5% of the sample. Specimen: PBMCs. The receptor source for this set is a man aged 45-60 years in good health and CMV-seronegative.

This chain uses TRBV2 with TRBJ1-2, with 9 bases aligning to TRBD1. The CDR3 runs to 15 residues. Losses at the gene ends were 1 base for V and 4 bases for J; bases not matched to a gene: 4. Germline V lookup: CDR1 SNHLY, CDR2 FYNNEI. The CDR3 region is CASSEGDRASYGYTF. The DNA for the CDR3 is TGTGCCAGCAGTGAAGGGGACAGGGCTAGCTATGGCTACACCTTC.

This chain uses TRBV9 with TRBJ2-7; 13 nucleotides align to TRBD2. The CDR3 runs to 15 residues. Germline V gives CDR1 SGDLS, CDR2 YYNGEE. Losses at the gene ends were 3 bases for V and 2 bases for J; bases not matched to a gene: 2. CDR3 nucleotides: TGTGCCAGCAGCGGAGGACTAGCGGGGGCCTACGAGCAGTACTTC. Translated, it gives CASSGGLAGAYEQYF.

This clone was picked up one time. The chain has TRBV7-9 and TRBJ1-1; the match to TRBD1 covers 9 bases. The CDR3 is 15 amino acids. The J segment lost 1 base and the V segment lost 2 bases, leaving 2 bases of the junction unmatched. Germline-derived CDR1 and CDR2 are SEHNR and FQNEAQ (reference sequence). The CDR3 DNA sequence: TGTGCCAGCAGCTTAAGGGGACAGGGGAACACTGAAGCTTTCTTT. Amino acids: CASSLRGQGNTEAFF.

The chain recombines TRBV19 with TRBJ2-3; D might be TRBD1 (6 bases). This CDR3 is built from 18 residues. Germline CDR1 and CDR2: LNHDA and SQIVND (reference sequence). V lost 10 bases, J lost 2 bases, and 28 bases lay in between. The CDR3 DNA reads TGTGCCACCCTGGACAGCCAGCAATCCTTAATAACCACAGATACGCAGTATTTT. This encodes CATLDSQQSLITTDTQYF. Combining the CDR3 with reference TRBV19 and TRBJ2-3 gives the whole variable domain DGGITQSPKYLFRKEGQNVTLSCEQNLNHDAMYWYRQDPGQGLRLIYYSQIVNDFQKGDIAEGYSVSREKKESFPLTVTSAQKNPTAFYLCATLDSQQSLITTDTQYFGPGTRLTVL.

This chain uses TRBV28 with TRBJ1-1; 8 positions agree with TRBD1. The CDR3 is 14 amino acids. V lost 2 bases to trimming and J lost 4 bases; unmatched junction nucleotides: 3. Germline lookup yields CDR1 MDHEN and CDR2 SYDVKM. CDR3 DNA sequence: TGTGCCAGCAGTTTACGGACAGGGCCCACTGAAGCTTTCTTT. It specifies CASSLRTGPTEAFF. The full variable domain, rest sourced from reference TRBV28 and TRBJ1-1, is DVKVTQSSRYLVKRTGEKVFLECVQDMDHENMFWYRQDPGLGLRLIYFSYDVKMKEKGDIPEGYSVSREKKERFSLILESASTNQTSMYLCASSLRTGPTEAFFGQGTRLTVV.

This clone was found a few times. The rearrangement uses TRBV6-1 and TRBJ2-3; possible D gene TRBD1, 6 bases. This CDR3 contains 14 residues. Germline loops: CDR1 MNHNS, CDR2 SASEGT. Trimming removed 1 base from V and 5 bases from J, with 10 bases in between. The DNA for the CDR3 is TGTGCCAGCAGTGAAGGGCAGGGGATAGATACGCAGTATTTT. It yields the protein CASSEGQGIDTQYF.

This rearrangement joins TRBV7-8 to TRBJ2-3; 8 nucleotides align to TRBD2. The V segment lost 2 bases and the J segment 5 bases; nucleotides outside the gene matches: 6. The length of the CDR3 is 15 residues. Germline-derived CDR1 and CDR2 are SGHVS and FQNEAQ. The CDR3 region has the DNA TGTGCCAGCAGCTTAACGGCGGGGGGAGGAGATACGCAGTATTTT. Translating gives CASSLTAGGGDTQYF.

This sequence joins TRBV5-6 and TRBJ2-7; TRBD1 matches at 9 bases. The CDR3 spans 15 residues. J was trimmed by 1 base and V by 4 bases; bases with no gene match: 6. CDR1 is SGHDT, CDR2 YYEEEE, per germline. The CDR3 DNA reads TGTGCCAGCAGCGCCGACAGGGGGTTTTCCTACGAGCAGTACTTC. Protein: CASSADRGFSYEQYF.

The chain has TRBV2 and TRBJ1-2; the D gene is possibly TRBD1 (6 bases). Trimming shortened V by 6 bases and J by 3 bases, and 11 bases separated the two germline ends. This CDR3 region has 13 residues. CDR1 SNHLY and CDR2 FYNNEI come from the germline V gene. CDR3 in amino acids: CASRRDNYYGYTF. In nucleotides, the CDR3 is TGTGCCAGCAGAAGGGACAATTACTATGGCTACACCTTC. The full variable domain, with the rest looked up from reference TRBV2 and TRBJ1-2, is EPEVTQTPSHQVTQMGQEVILRCVPISNHLYFYWYRQILGQKVEFLVSFYNNEISEKSEIFDDQFSVERPDGSNFTLKIRSTKLEDSAMYFCASRRDNYYGYTFGSGTRLTVV.

The chain employs TRBV19 and TRBJ1-5; TRBD1 matches 7 bases. V dropped 3 bases and J dropped 3; count of bases not matched to a gene: 5. In germline, CDR1 is LNHDA, CDR2 SQIVND (reference sequence). The CDR3 covers 15 residues. The CDR3 is CASSIAGQLNQPQHF. The CDR3, as DNA: TGTGCCAGTAGTATTGCGGGACAGCTCAATCAGCCCCAGCATTTT. Using reference TRBV19 and TRBJ1-5 for the parts outside the CDR3, the full variable domain is DGGITQSPKYLFRKEGQNVTLSCEQNLNHDAMYWYRQDPGQGLRLIYYSQIVNDFQKGDIAEGYSVSREKKESFPLTVTSAQKNPTAFYLCASSIAGQLNQPQHFGDGTRLSIL.

This chain uses TRBV5-1 with TRBJ2-7; D perhaps matches TRBD2 (5 bases). The germline CDR1 and CDR2 sequences are SGHRS and YFSETQ. Trimming stripped 0 bases from V and 2 bases from J, with 9 bases between. CDR3 size: 14 residues. The CDR3 loop is CASSLAGSAYEQYF. As DNA, the CDR3 is TGCGCCAGCAGCTTGGCGGGGTCAGCCTACGAGCAGTACTTC.

CDR3 in amino acids: CASSSTPQGYGYTF. DNA for the CDR3: TGTGCCAGCAGCTCGACACCGCAAGGCTATGGCTACACCTTC. The chain uses TRBV7-8 and TRBJ1-2; D is unclear. Germline CDR1 SGHVS, CDR2 FQNEAQ. Between the trimmed V and J ends, which lost 4 bases and 4 bases, there was a span of 13 bases. This CDR3 has 14 amino acids.

For this clone: The sample carries other DNA sequences with the same CDR3. V usage is TRBV28 and J usage is TRBJ1-1, with unresolved D. V lost 1 base and J 4 bases, leaving 4 bases between the germline ends. CDR1 and CDR2 from the germline V gene are MDHEN and SYDVKM. This CDR3 contains 12 residues. DNA of the CDR3: TGTGCCAGCAGTTTATCTCTCACTGAAGCTTTCTTT. Encoded protein: CASSLSLTEAFF.

The chain is built from TRBV18 and TRBJ2-3, with D maybe TRBD1 (5 bases). CDR3 length: 14 residues. V was pared by 2 bases and J by 4 bases, with 10 bases between. CDR1 is KGHSH, CDR2 LQKENI, per germline. The CDR3 sequence: CASSPAQGADTQYF. The CDR3 nucleotides read TGTGCCAGCTCACCAGCTCAGGGTGCAGATACGCAGTATTTT. The full variable domain, in which reference TRBV18 and TRBJ2-3 provide the parts outside the CDR3, is NAGVMQNPRHLVRRRGQEARLRCSPMKGHSHVYWYRQLPEEGLKFMVYLQKENIIDESGMPKERFSAEFPKEGPSILRIQQVVRGDSAAYFCASSPAQGADTQYFGPGTRLTVL.

CDR3 amino acids: CASSVDSGGNTGELFF. The CDR3 DNA follows: TGCGCCAGCAGCGTGGATAGCGGGGGAAACACCGGGGAGCTGTTTTTT. This sequence joins TRBV5-1 and TRBJ2-2; TRBD2 matches at 9 bases. V was pared by 4 bases and J by 2 bases, with 6 bases of the junction left unmatched. The CDR3 has 16 amino acids. Germline loops: CDR1 SGHRS, CDR2 YFSETQ.

The CDR3 sequence: CATSGTAGYEQYF. In DNA form, the CDR3 reads TGTGCCACCAGCGGGACAGCGGGCTACGAGCAGTACTTC. V and J are TRBV15 and TRBJ2-7; maybe TRBD1 (7 bases). The germline V gene has CDR1 LNHNV and CDR2 YYDKDF (reference sequence). The V end was cut by 5 bases, the J end by 3 bases, with 11 bases between. This CDR3 is 13 amino acids long.

With respect to this clone: Relative to the germline gene, one junction end is altered; a read error may explain this. The chain is built from TRBV20-1 and TRBJ2-5; maybe TRBD2 (5 bases). CDR1 is DFQATT and CDR2 is SNEGSKA in the germline V gene (reference sequence). The CDR3 has 11 amino acids. The CDR3 bases are TGCAGTGCTACCCTAGCAGAGGCCCAGTACTTC. Residues: CSATLAEAQYF.

This clone was seen a handful of times. The V call is TRBV6-6, the J call TRBJ1-2; tentative D call: TRBD1 (6 bases). Germline V gene sequence: CDR1 MNHNY, CDR2 SVGAGI (reference sequence). The CDR3 extends over 14 amino acids. With 5 bases removed from V and 4 bases from J, the gap between germline ends came to 14 bases. The CDR3 reads CASSPETGAYGYTF. The CDR3 DNA reads as TGTGCCAGCAGTCCAGAGACAGGTGCCTATGGCTACACCTTC.

This clone was counted only a few times. The DNA for the CDR3 is TGTGCCAGCAGAGACAGGACCGCTGGGGCCAACGTCCTGACTTTC. This codes for CASRDRTAGANVLTF. The chain uses TRBV5-4 and TRBJ2-6; D possibly corresponds to TRBD1 (6 bases). Germline V gene sequence: CDR1 SGHNT, CDR2 YYREEE (reference sequence). The CDR3 sequence is 15 residues long. The V end was cut by 5 bases, the J end by 2 bases, with 11 bases between. Looking up the rest from reference TRBV5-4 and TRBJ2-6 gives the full variable domain: ETGVTQSPTHLIKTRGQQVTLRCSSQSGHNTVSWYQQALGQGPQFIFQYYREEENGRGNFPPRFSGLQFPNYSSELNVNALELDDSALYLCASRDRTAGANVLTFGAGSRLTVL.

The rearrangement links TRBV7-9 to TRBJ1-1; 8 nucleotides line up with TRBD1. Trimming at V came to 1 base and at J to 1 base, leaving 2 bases not matched to a gene. From germline, CDR1 is SEHNR and CDR2 FQNEAQ (reference sequence). The CDR3 runs to 15 residues. This chain's CDR3 is CASSLDRGWNTEAFF. The DNA of the CDR3 is TGTGCCAGCAGCTTAGACAGGGGGTGGAACACTGAAGCTTTCTTT.

The chain joins TRBV28 to TRBJ1-4, with 7 bases fitting TRBD1. V gave up 3 bases and J gave up 3 bases; unmatched junction bases: 4. CDR3 length: 15 amino acids. Germline V gives CDR1 MDHEN, CDR2 SYDVKM. The DNA for the CDR3 is TGTGCCAGCAGTTTTTCGACAGGGTCTAATGAAAAACTGTTTTTT. It codes for CASSFSTGSNEKLFF. Variable domain in full (rest from reference TRBV28 and TRBJ1-4): DVKVTQSSRYLVKRTGEKVFLECVQDMDHENMFWYRQDPGLGLRLIYFSYDVKMKEKGDIPEGYSVSREKKERFSLILESASTNQTSMYLCASSFSTGSNEKLFFGSGTQLSVL.

This clone was observed once. This chain connects TRBV7-2 to TRBJ2-1; 16 bases are shared with TRBD2. There are 17 residues in the CDR3. With V trimmed by 5 bases and J by 4 bases, 5 bases remained unmatched. The germline V gene has CDR1 SGHTA and CDR2 FQGNSA. This CDR3 is CASSEPGLAGGYNEQFF. The CDR3 region has the DNA TGTGCCAGCAGCGAACCGGGACTAGCGGGGGGGTACAATGAGCAGTTCTTC.

V gene TRBV7-9 combines with J gene TRBJ1-6, with TRBD1 matching over 10 bases. Germline CDR1 reads SEHNR; CDR2 reads FQNEAQ (reference sequence). CDR3 length: 15 residues. Trimming at V came to 1 base and at J to 10 bases, leaving 4 bases not matched to a gene. The CDR3 here is CASSLDGTGVSPLHF. The CDR3 DNA reads as TGTGCCAGCAGCTTAGACGGGACAGGGGTGTCACCCCTCCACTTT. Full variable domain (remainder filled in from reference TRBV7-9 and TRBJ1-6): DTGVSQNPRHKITKRGQNVTFRCDPISEHNRLYWYRQTLGQGPEFLTYFQNEAQLEKSRLLSDRFSAERPKGSFSTLEIQRTEQGDSAMYLCASSLDGTGVSPLHFGNGTRLTVT.